This T cell receptor (beta chain) was retrieved from a study of memory CD4+ T cells and cytomegalovirus serostatus. This CDR3 has 17 amino acids. V lost 4 bases, J lost 1 base, and 17 bases lay in between. Germline V CDR1 and CDR2: MNHNS, SASEGT. Generated by immunoSEQ multiplex PCR, the TCRdb table keeps only in-frame clones and is missing some. The table includes 75,000 to 90,000 clones, approximately 80% detected once. Turning to this clone: The sample contains more than one DNA sequence encoding this CDR3.

The sort gate was single viable CD3+CD4+CD8-CD45RO+ cells for memory CD4+ T cells. CD4+ T cells were isolated by positive magnetic selection. This receptor was obtained from an adult in good health and CMV-seronegative. The sequenced sample was memory CD4+ T cells from blood. The V call is TRBV6-1, the J call TRBJ2-4; a weak D match, TRBD2 (6 bases). In DNA form, the CDR3 reads TGTGCCAGCAGTGCCCGCTCCAGGGAGGACGCCAAAAACATTCAGTACTTC. It codes for CASSARSREDAKNIQYF.